The clone carrying this T cell receptor (beta chain) has just a few counts. The data were taken from a study of T cells after yellow fever vaccination. The TCR cDNA carried a universal primer site and UMIs from 5'RACE template switching. Using its own MiXCR run on the 5' RACE reads, TCRdb lists one record per CDR3 protein. There are under 600,000 distinct CDR3 sequences in the sample; roughly a fifth occur only once, and about a sixth lies in the top ten. The receptor was isolated from a man between 18 and 35 years old who received the YFV17D yellow fever vaccine. The sample here was PBMCs, taken about 21 days after the first yellow fever vaccination.

The CDR3 DNA is TGCGCCAGCAGCCCAAAGCGGTGGGGGGTAACAGATACGCAGTATTTT. Amino acids: CASSPKRWGVTDTQYF. V usage is TRBV4-1 and J usage is TRBJ2-3; D perhaps matches TRBD2 (6 bases). CDR1 is MGHRA, CDR2 YSYEKL, per germline. Trimming removed 4 bases at V and 3 bases at J, with 17 bases between. This CDR3 has 16 residues.